This T cell receptor beta chain was identified in a study of shared clonotypes between healthy human individuals. Germline values: CDR1 GTSNPN, CDR2 SVGIG (reference sequence). Unmatched junction bases numbered 2, after V lost 0 bases and J lost 3 bases. This CDR3 is built from 14 residues. TCRdb's table, derived via immunoSEQ multiplex PCR, lists solely in-frame clones and lacks some. The table has about 590,000 clones, around 95% seen once; the top ten hold 0.11%. As defined, naive CD8 cells were CD45RO-negative and positively selected for CCR7, with terminally differentiated effector memory CD45RA+ cells excluded.

The rearrangement uses TRBV30 and TRBJ2-1; 7 positions agree with TRBD2. The TCR sequence derives from a woman in her twenties or thirties in good health. Sequenced input: naive CD8+ T cells sorted from blood. The CDR3 spells CAWSVRGDYNEQFF. The CDR3 bases are TGTGCCTGGAGTGTACGGGGGGACTACAATGAGCAGTTCTTC. Full variable domain (rest looked up from reference TRBV30 and TRBJ2-1): SQTIHQWPATLVQPVGSPLSLECTVEGTSNPNLYWYRQAAGRGLQLLFYSVGIGQISSEVPQNLSASRPQDRQFILSSKKLLLSDSGFYLCAWSVRGDYNEQFFGPGTRLTVL.